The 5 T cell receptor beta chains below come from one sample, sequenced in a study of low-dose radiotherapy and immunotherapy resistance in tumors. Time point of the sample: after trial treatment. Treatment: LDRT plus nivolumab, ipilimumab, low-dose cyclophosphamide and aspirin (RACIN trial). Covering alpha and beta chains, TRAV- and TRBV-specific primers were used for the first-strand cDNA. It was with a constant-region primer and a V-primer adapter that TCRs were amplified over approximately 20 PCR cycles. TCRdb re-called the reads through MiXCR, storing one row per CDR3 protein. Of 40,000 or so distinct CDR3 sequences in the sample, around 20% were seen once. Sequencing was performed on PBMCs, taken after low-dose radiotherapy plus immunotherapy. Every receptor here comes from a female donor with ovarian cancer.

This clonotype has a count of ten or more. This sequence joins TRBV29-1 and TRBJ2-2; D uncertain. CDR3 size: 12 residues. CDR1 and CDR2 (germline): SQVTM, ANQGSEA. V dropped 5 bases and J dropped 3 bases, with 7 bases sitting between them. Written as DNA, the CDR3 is TGCAGCGTTCGAGCTTACACCGGGGAGCTGTTTTTT. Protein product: CSVRAYTGELFF.

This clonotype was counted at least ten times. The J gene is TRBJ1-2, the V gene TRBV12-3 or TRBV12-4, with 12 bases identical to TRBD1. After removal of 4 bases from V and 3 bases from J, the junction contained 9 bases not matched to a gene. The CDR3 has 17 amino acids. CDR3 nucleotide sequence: TGTGCCAGCAGTTCCAGCGAAGGGACAGGGGGCTACTATGGCTACACCTTC. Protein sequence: CASSSSEGTGGYYGYTF.

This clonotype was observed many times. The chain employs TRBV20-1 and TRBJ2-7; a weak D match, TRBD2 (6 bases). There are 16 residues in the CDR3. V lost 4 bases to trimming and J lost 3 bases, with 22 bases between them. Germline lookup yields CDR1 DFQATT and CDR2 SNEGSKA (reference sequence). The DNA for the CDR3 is TGCAGTGCTAAGAAAACCCTAGGCGGGACCATCTACGAGCAGTACTTC. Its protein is CSAKKTLGGTIYEQYF.

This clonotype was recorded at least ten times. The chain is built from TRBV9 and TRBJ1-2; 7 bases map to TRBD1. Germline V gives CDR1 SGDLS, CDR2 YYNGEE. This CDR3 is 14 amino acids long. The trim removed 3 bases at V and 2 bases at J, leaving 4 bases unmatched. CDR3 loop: CASSGSTGNYGYTF. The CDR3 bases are TGTGCCAGCAGCGGATCGACAGGGAACTATGGCTACACCTTC.

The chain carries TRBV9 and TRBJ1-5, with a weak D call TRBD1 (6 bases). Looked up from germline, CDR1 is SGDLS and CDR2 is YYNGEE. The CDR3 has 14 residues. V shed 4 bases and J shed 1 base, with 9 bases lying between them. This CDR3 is CASSTDSSNQPQHF. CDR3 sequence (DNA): TGTGCCAGCAGCACGGACAGCAGCAATCAGCCCCAGCATTTT.